This note documents a single TCR beta chain sequence. This specimen belongs to a study of blood T cell repertoires in COVID-19. The CDR3 spans 11 residues. CDR1 and CDR2 from the germline V gene are SGHRS and YFSETQ. Trimming stripped 2 bases from V and 7 bases from J, with 7 bases between. Profiling relied on immunoSEQ multiplex PCR, and the TCRdb table lists in-frame clones only, not all of them. The sample has about 440,000 clones, approximately 90% seen once; the top ten hold approximately 2%. Sample: PBMCs or T cells enriched from blood (not recorded which). This TCR was recovered from a woman younger than 30 with acute COVID-19. The chain couples TRBV5-1 to TRBJ2-7; a weak D match, TRBD2 (6 bases). CDR3 in amino acids: CASSFGGEQYF. CDR3 coding DNA: TGCGCCAGCAGCTTTGGAGGGGAGCAGTACTTC.